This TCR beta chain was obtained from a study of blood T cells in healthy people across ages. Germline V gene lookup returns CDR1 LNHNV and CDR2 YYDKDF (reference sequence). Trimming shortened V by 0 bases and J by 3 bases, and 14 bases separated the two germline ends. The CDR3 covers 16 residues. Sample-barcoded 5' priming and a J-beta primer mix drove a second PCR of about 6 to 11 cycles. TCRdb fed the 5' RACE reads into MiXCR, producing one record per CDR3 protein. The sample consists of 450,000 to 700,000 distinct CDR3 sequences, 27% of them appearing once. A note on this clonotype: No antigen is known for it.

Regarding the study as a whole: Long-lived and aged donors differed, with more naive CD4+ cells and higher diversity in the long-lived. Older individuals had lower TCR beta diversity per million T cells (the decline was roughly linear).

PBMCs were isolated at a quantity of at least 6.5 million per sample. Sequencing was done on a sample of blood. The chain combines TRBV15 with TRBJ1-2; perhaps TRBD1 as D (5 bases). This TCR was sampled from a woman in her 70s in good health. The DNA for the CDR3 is TGTGCCACCAGCAGAGATAGGGCCGGGACCCACTATGGCTACACCTTC. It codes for CATSRDRAGTHYGYTF.